This T cell receptor (beta chain) was identified in a study of T-cell memory formation after mild COVID-19. Germline CDR1 MNHEY, CDR2 SMNVEV (reference sequence). The CDR3 sequence is 15 residues long. The V gene lost 5 bases and the J gene lost 0 bases, with 14 bases spanning the gap. Study-wide results and limits: While clones contracting from day 15 to 85 were balanced between CD4 and CD8, later expanders leaned CD4+. The study found contracting CD4+ clones mainly in CM and EM and contracting CD8+ clones in EMRA. Memory cells collected pre-infection included some clones that later responded, suggesting cross-reactive memory joined.

This clonotype was observed a few times. What it binds is unknown. 5'RACE with constant-segment primers yielded barcoded, UMI-tagged TCR alpha and TCR beta cDNA libraries. From the 5' RACE reads, TCRdb called clonotypes with MiXCR, one entry per CDR3 protein. Among 540,000 or so distinct CDR3 sequences listed, around 21% were seen once. The TCR comes from an adult woman who had mild COVID-19 (a few samples of this study predate the infection). Cell type and time point are not known. This chain links TRBV27 with TRBJ2-7, with TRBD2 as a possible D gene (6 bases). Sequencing used PBMCs or a T cell subset sorted from them (not recorded which). CDR3 nucleotide sequence: TGTGCCAGCAGTCCACTTTGGGGGGACTCCTACGAGCAGTACTTC. It translates to CASSPLWGDSYEQYF.